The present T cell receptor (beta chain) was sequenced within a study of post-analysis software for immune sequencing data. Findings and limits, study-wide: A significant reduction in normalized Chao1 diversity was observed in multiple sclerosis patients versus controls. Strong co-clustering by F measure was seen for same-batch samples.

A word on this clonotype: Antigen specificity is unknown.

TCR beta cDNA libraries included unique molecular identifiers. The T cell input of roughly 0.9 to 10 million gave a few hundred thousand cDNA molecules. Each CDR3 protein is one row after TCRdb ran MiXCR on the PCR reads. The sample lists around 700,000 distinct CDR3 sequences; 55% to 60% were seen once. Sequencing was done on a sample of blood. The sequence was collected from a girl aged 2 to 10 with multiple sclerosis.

CDR3 coding DNA: TGTGCCAGCAGCTTACGGCCTACATATCAGCCCCAGCATTTT. It is translated as CASSLRPTYQPQHF. The genes are TRBV7-2 and TRBJ1-5; D is unresolved. This CDR3 is 14 amino acids long. V shed 2 bases and J shed 5 bases, with 10 bases lying between them. The germline V gene encodes CDR1 SGHTA and CDR2 FQGNSA. Together with reference TRBV7-2 and TRBJ1-5, the CDR3 gives the full variable domain: GAGVSQSPSNKVTEKGKDVELRCDPISGHTALYWYRQSLGQGLEFLIYFQGNSAPDKSGLPSDRFSAERTGGSVSTLTIQRTQQEDSAVYLCASSLRPTYQPQHFGDGTRLSIL.